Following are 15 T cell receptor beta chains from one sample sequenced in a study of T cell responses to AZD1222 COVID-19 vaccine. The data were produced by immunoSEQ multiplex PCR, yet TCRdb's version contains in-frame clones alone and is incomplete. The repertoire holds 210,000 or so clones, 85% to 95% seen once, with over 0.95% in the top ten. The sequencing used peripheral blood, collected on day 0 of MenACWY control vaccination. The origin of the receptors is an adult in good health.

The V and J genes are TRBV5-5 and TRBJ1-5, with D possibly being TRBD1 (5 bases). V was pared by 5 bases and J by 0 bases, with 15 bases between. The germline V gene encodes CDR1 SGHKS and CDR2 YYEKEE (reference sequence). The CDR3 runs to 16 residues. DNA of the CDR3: TGTGCCAGCAGACCCGGGACGATGTATAGCAATCAGCCCCAGCATTTT. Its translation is CASRPGTMYSNQPQHF.

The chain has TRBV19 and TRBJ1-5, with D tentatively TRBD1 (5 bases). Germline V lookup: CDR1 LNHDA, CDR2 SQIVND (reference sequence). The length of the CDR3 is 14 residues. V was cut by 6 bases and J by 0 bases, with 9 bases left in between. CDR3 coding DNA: TGTGCCAGTAGGACAGTTTATAGCAATCAGCCCCAGCATTTT. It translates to CASRTVYSNQPQHF. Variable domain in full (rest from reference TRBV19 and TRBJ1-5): DGGITQSPKYLFRKEGQNVTLSCEQNLNHDAMYWYRQDPGQGLRLIYYSQIVNDFQKGDIAEGYSVSREKKESFPLTVTSAQKNPTAFYLCASRTVYSNQPQHFGDGTRLSIL.

CDR3 in DNA: TGTGCCAGTAGGGGACACACTGCCCTCTACAATGAGCAGTTCTTC. Protein: CASRGHTALYNEQFF. The chain has TRBV19 and TRBJ2-1; D possibly corresponds to TRBD1 (6 bases). V gave up 6 bases and J gave up 3 bases, with 15 bases separating them. The CDR3 is 15 residues long. Germline V CDR1 and CDR2: LNHDA, SQIVND (reference sequence).

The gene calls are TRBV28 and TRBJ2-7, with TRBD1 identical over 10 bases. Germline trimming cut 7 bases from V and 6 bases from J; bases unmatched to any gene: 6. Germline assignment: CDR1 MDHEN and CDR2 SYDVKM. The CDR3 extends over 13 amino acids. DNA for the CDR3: TGTGCCAGCACTTCGGGACAGGGGTTCGAGCAGTACTTC. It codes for CASTSGQGFEQYF.

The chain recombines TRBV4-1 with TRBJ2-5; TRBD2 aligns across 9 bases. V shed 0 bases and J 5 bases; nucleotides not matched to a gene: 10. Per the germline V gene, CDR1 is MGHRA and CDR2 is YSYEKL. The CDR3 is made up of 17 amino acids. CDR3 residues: CASSQEGGLAGRETQYF. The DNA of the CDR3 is TGCGCCAGCAGCCAAGAAGGTGGGCTAGCGGGGAGGGAGACCCAGTACTTC.

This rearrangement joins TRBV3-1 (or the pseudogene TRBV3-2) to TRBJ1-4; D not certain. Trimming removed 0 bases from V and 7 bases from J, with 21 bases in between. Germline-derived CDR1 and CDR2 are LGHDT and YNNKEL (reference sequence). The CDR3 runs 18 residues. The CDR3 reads CASSQEPLCCGRGEKLFF. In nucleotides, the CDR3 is TGTGCCAGCAGCCAAGAGCCCCTCTGCTGCGGGCGTGGTGAAAAACTGTTTTTT.

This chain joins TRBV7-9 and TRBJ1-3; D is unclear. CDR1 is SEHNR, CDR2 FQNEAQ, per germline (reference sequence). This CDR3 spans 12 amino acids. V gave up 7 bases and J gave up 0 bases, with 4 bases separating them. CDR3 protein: CASTRSGNTIYF. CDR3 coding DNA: TGTGCCAGCACACGCTCTGGAAACACCATATATTTT. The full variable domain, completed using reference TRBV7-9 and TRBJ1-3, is DTGVSQNPRHKITKRGQNVTFRCDPISEHNRLYWYRQTLGQGPEFLTYFQNEAQLEKSRLLSDRFSAERPKGSFSTLEIQRTEQGDSAMYLCASTRSGNTIYFGEGSWLTVV.

Here the CDR3 DNA reads TGTGCCAGCAGTCCCGACACTTTTTTCTATGGCTACACCTTC. Translated: CASSPDTFFYGYTF. The gene calls are TRBV6-5 and TRBJ1-2, with D hard to call. The V gene lost 5 bases and the J gene lost 4 bases, with 14 bases spanning the gap. From germline, CDR1 is MNHEY and CDR2 SVGAGI. CDR3 size: 14 residues.

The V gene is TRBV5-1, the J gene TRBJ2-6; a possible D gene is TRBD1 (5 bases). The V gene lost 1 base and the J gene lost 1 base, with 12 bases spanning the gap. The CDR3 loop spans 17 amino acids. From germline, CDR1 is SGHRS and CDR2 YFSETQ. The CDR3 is CASSLLTVGSGANVLTF. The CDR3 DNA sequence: TGCGCCAGCAGCTTGCTGACAGTAGGGTCTGGGGCCAACGTCCTGACTTTC.

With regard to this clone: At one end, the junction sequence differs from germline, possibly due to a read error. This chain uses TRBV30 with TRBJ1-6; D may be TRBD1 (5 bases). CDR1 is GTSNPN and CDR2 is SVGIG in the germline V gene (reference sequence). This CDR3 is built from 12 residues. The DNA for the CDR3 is TGTGCCTGGAGTCGGGGGTCAACCCCAACTTACTTT. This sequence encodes CAWSRGSTPTYF.

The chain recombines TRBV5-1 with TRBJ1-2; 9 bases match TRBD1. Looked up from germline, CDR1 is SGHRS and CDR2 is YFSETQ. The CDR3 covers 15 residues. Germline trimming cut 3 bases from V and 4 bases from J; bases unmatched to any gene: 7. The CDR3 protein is CASSSSGTGTYGYTF. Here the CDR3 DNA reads TGCGCCAGCAGCTCATCCGGGACAGGGACCTATGGCTACACCTTC.

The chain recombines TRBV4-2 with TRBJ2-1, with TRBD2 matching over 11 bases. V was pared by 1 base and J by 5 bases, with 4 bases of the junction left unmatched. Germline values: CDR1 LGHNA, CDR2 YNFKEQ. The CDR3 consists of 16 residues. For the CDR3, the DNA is TGTGCCAGCAGCCAAGGGCTAGCGGGGGGTAACAATGAGCAGTTCTTC. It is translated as CASSQGLAGGNNEQFF.

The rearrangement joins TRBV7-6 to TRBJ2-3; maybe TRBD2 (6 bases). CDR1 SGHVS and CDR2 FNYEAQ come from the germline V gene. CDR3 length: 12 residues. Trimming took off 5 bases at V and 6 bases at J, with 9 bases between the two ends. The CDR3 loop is CASSRGADTQYF. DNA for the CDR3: TGTGCCAGCAGCCGCGGGGCCGATACGCAGTATTTT.

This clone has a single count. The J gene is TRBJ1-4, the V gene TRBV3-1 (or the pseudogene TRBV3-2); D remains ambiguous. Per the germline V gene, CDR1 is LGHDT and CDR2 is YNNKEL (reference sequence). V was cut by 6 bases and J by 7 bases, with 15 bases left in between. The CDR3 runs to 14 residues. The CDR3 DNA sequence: TGTGCCAGCAGTCGAGCAGGTTCGGGTGAAAAACTGTTTTTT. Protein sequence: CASSRAGSGEKLFF.

Written as DNA, the CDR3 is TGTGCCAGCAGTACGGACAGCAACTATGGCTACACCTTC. It codes for CASSTDSNYGYTF. This rearrangement joins TRBV2 to TRBJ1-2; a weak D match, TRBD1 (6 bases). Germline CDR1 reads SNHLY; CDR2 reads FYNNEI. CDR3 length: 13 amino acids. V shed 5 bases and J shed 2 bases, with 9 bases lying between them.